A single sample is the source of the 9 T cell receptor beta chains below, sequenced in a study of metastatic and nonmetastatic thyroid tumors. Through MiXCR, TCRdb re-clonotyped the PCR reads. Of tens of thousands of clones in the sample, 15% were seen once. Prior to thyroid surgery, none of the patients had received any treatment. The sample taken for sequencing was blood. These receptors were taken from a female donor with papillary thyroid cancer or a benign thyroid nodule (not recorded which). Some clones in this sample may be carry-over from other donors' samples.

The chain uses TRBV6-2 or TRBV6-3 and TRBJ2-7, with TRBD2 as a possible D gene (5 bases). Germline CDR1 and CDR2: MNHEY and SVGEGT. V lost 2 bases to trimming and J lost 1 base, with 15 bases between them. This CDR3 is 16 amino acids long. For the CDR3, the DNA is TGTGCCAGCAGTTACGGGCTGACTATCTTTTCCTACGAGCAGTACTTC. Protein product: CASSYGLTIFSYEQYF.

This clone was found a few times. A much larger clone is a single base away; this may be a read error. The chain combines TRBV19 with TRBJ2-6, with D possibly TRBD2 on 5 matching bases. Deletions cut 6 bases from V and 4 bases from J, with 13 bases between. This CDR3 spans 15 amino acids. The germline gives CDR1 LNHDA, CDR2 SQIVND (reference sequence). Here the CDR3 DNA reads TGTGCCAGTAGCGAGGTGGCGGGCGGGGCCAACGTCCTGACTTTC. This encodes CASSEVAGGANVLTF.

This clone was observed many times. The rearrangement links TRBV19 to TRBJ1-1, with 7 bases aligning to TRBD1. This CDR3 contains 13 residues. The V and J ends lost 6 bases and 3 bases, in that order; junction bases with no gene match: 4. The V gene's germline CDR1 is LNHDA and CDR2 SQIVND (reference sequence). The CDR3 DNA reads TGTGCCAGTAGGACAGGGAGGGACACTGAAGCTTTCTTT. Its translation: CASRTGRDTEAFF.

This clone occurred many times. CDR3 protein: CASTYRDRDGYTF. The CDR3 DNA follows: TGTGCCAGCACTTACCGGGACAGGGATGGCTACACCTTC. V usage is TRBV28 and J usage is TRBJ1-2; TRBD1 matches 9 bases. V was clipped by 7 bases and J by 6 bases; unmatched bases: 6. This CDR3 is 13 amino acids long. From germline, CDR1 is MDHEN and CDR2 SYDVKM.

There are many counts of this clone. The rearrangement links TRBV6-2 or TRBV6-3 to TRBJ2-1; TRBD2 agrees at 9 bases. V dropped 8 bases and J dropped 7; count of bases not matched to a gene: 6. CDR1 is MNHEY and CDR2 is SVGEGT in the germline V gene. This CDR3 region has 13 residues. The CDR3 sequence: CASRRTSVNEQFF. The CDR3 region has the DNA TGTGCCAGCCGACGGACTAGCGTTAATGAGCAGTTCTTC.

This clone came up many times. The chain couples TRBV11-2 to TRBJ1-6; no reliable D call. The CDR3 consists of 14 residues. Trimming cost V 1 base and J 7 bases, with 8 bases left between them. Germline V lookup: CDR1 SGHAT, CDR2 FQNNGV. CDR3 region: CASSLVAPNSPLHF. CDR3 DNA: TGTGCCAGCAGCTTAGTCGCGCCGAATTCACCCCTCCACTTT.

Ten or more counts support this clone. The CDR3 protein is CASSQGSSGGSYEQYF. In DNA, the CDR3 is TGTGCCAGCAGCCAAGGAAGTAGCGGGGGCTCCTACGAGCAGTACTTC. The gene calls are TRBV4-2 and TRBJ2-7, with 9 nucleotides matching TRBD2. The junction had 4 bases not matched to a gene; V was cut back by 1 base and J by 0 bases. The germline CDR1 and CDR2 sequences are LGHNA and YNFKEQ. This CDR3 contains 16 residues.

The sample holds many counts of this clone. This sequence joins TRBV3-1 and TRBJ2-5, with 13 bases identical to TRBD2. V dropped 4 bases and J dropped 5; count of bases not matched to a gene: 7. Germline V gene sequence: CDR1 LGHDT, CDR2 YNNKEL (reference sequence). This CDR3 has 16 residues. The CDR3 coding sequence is TGTGCCAGCAGCCCCGGACTAGCGGGGGCTGGGGAGACCCAGTACTTC. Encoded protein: CASSPGLAGAGETQYF.

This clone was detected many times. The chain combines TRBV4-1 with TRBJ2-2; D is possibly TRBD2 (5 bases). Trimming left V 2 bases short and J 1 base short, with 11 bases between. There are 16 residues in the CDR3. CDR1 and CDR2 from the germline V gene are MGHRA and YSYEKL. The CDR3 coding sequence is TGCGCCAGCAGCCAAAACCGGGGTTTGAACACCGGGGAGCTGTTTTTT. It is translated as CASSQNRGLNTGELFF.